A single sample is the source of the 22 T cell receptor beta chains below, sequenced in a study of T cell responses to AZD1222 COVID-19 vaccine (dated by TCRdb to about 2021). Receptors were amplified or captured by the immunoSEQ multiplex PCR assay. TCRdb stores this immuneACCESS table with in-frame sequences only. Part of the clones is absent; in the studies checked, under half of the shortfall reflects unresolved V genes, and no reason is known for the rest. The sample table shows just under 150,000 clones, and about 86% are seen once. The ten largest clones add up to about 5% of the sample. The intended sense of this specimen's time point label: about 28 days (+/-7) after the second vaccine dose. The material was peripheral blood, obtained 28 days after the second AZD1222 dose. The source is an adult who received the AZD1222 COVID-19 vaccine.

V is TRBV11-2 and J is TRBJ2-1, with D maybe TRBD1 (6 bases). CDR3 length: 13 residues. Germline V gene data show CDR1 as SGHAT and CDR2 as FQNNGV. The V and J ends lost 4 bases and 9 bases respectively, with 13 bases between them. The CDR3 coding sequence is TGTGCCAGCAGCTCTGGGGGCCGGGGTGAGCAGTTCTTC. It codes for CASSSGGRGEQFF.

This rearrangement joins TRBV6-6 to TRBJ1-1; D remains ambiguous. The germline V and J ends were trimmed by 3 bases and 4 bases, with 3 bases remaining between them. The CDR3 has 11 residues. Germline V CDR1 and CDR2: MNHNY, SVGAGI (reference sequence). The CDR3 protein is CASSYSTEAFF. CDR3 bases: TGTGCCAGCAGTTATAGCACTGAAGCTTTCTTT.

The genes are TRBV10-3 and TRBJ2-5; D perhaps matches TRBD2 (6 bases). CDR1 is ENHRY and CDR2 is SYGVKD in the germline V gene. The CDR3 sequence is 16 residues long. Trimming took 6 bases from V and 7 from J, leaving 24 bases between them. CDR3 DNA: TGTGCCATCAGCAAGGACCACGGGGCGGCAGCGGGGACCCAGTACTTC. Translation gives CAISKDHGAAAGTQYF.

This clone has a handful of counts. The CDR3 reads CASSLPAGSNSPLHF. CDR3 bases: TGTGCCAGCAGCTTACCGGCAGGGTCTAATTCACCCCTCCACTTT. The chain employs TRBV7-8 and TRBJ1-6, with D perhaps matching TRBD1 (5 bases). The CDR3 is made up of 15 amino acids. The V and J ends lost 2 bases and 6 bases respectively, with 11 bases between them. CDR1 is SGHVS, CDR2 FQNEAQ, per germline.

The chain carries TRBV19 and TRBJ2-5; TRBD2 matches at 7 bases. The V segment lost 10 bases and the J segment 5 bases; nucleotides outside the gene matches: 13. Germline V gene data show CDR1 as LNHDA and CDR2 as SQIVND (reference sequence). The CDR3 totals 14 residues. CDR3 sequence (DNA): TGTGCCACCGCTAGCGGCGGTGGAGGGGAGACCCAGTACTTC. This encodes CATASGGGGETQYF.

The chain joins TRBV6-5 to TRBJ2-7; D is perhaps TRBD2 (5 bases). CDR1 is MNHEY, CDR2 SVGAGI, per germline. The V end lost 7 bases, the J end lost 4 bases, and 17 bases lay between the germline ends. This CDR3 is built from 14 residues. The CDR3 sequence: CASKRTPPIYEQYF. The CDR3 DNA sequence: TGTGCCAGCAAGAGGACTCCCCCGATTTACGAGCAGTACTTC.

The chain has TRBV6-6 and TRBJ1-3; unclear D gene. The CDR3 spans 13 residues. Germline values: CDR1 MNHNY, CDR2 SVGAGI (reference sequence). Trimming took off 8 bases at V and 1 base at J, with 9 bases between the two ends. The CDR3 sequence is CASAAESGNTIYF. The CDR3 nucleotides read TGTGCCAGCGCAGCAGAGTCTGGAAACACCATATATTTT.

The J gene is TRBJ2-1, the V gene TRBV3-1 (or the pseudogene TRBV3-2); D gene unclear. Trimming removed 4 bases from V and 5 bases from J, with 18 bases in between. Germline CDR1 LGHDT, CDR2 YNNKEL (reference sequence). The CDR3 extends over 16 amino acids. For the CDR3, the DNA is TGTGCCAGCAGCCCGAGTGGTCCCCATTCCGACAATGAGCAGTTCTTC. It codes for CASSPSGPHSDNEQFF.

The chain recombines TRBV28 with TRBJ2-7; D is undetermined. The ends were cut back, 2 bases at V and 3 bases at J, with 8 bases in the middle. The CDR3 is made up of 13 amino acids. The V gene's germline CDR1 is MDHEN and CDR2 SYDVKM. Here the CDR3 DNA reads TGTGCCAGCAGTTTAAAGTGGGTCTACGAGCAGTACTTC. This encodes CASSLKWVYEQYF.

The V gene is TRBV10-3, the J gene TRBJ2-2; D gene uncertain. This CDR3 contains 13 residues. CDR1 and CDR2 (germline): ENHRY, SYGVKD. V was clipped by 4 bases and J by 4 bases, with 7 bases between them. The CDR3 region has the DNA TGTGCCATCAGTGCCCAAAGCACCGGGGAGCTGTTTTTT. Its translation: CAISAQSTGELFF.

The chain is built from TRBV20-1 and TRBJ2-7; D assignment may be TRBD1 or TRBD2 (5 bases each). V was shortened by 6 bases and J by 6 bases, with 9 bases between the two germline ends. This CDR3 comprises 10 residues. Germline assignment: CDR1 DFQATT and CDR2 SNEGSKA (reference sequence). CDR3 nucleotides: TGCAGTGCCGTTGGGACCGAGCAGTACTTC. Protein: CSAVGTEQYF.

This chain connects TRBV4-2 to TRBJ1-2; 10 bases line up with TRBD1. The CDR3 length is 17 residues. The V segment lost 0 bases and the J segment 6 bases; nucleotides outside the gene matches: 10. Germline values: CDR1 LGHNA, CDR2 YNFKEQ. The CDR3 DNA is TGTGCCAGCAGCCAAGATCTTAGGGACAGGGGAATTAATGGCTACACCTTC. Amino acid sequence: CASSQDLRDRGINGYTF.

V usage is TRBV7-6 and J usage is TRBJ2-1; 8 bases line up with TRBD2. Germline-derived CDR1 and CDR2 are SGHVS and FNYEAQ. Unmatched junction bases numbered 9, after V lost 2 bases and J lost 6 bases. The CDR3 runs to 16 residues. The CDR3: CASSLRVSGTANEQFF. The CDR3 DNA sequence: TGTGCCAGCAGCTTACGGGTTAGCGGGACTGCCAATGAGCAGTTCTTC.

The rearrangement uses TRBV6-5 and TRBJ1-2, with D maybe TRBD1 (6 bases). In germline, CDR1 is MNHEY, CDR2 SVGAGI. The CDR3 loop spans 14 amino acids. The V end lost 6 bases, the J end lost 3 bases, and 14 bases lay between the germline ends. CDR3 protein: CASRKSGDYYGYTF. The CDR3 DNA follows: TGTGCCAGCAGGAAGTCAGGGGACTACTATGGCTACACCTTC.

The genes are TRBV5-8 and TRBJ2-7; no firm D call. Germline values: CDR1 SGHTS, CDR2 YDEGEE. Trimming stripped 4 bases from V and 2 bases from J, with 13 bases between. There are 14 residues in the CDR3. CDR3 sequence reads: CASSPNTIPYEQYF. The CDR3 nucleotides are TGTGCCAGCAGCCCCAACACAATCCCCTACGAGCAGTACTTC. The full variable domain, with the rest looked up from reference TRBV5-8 and TRBJ2-7, is EAGVTQSPTHLIKTRGQQATLRCSPISGHTSVYWYQQALGLGLQFLLWYDEGEERNRGNFPPRFSGRQFPNYSSELNVNALELEDSALYLCASSPNTIPYEQYFGPGTRLTVT.

The chain employs TRBV7-9 and TRBJ1-4, with 8 positions matching TRBD1. The V gene's germline CDR1 is SEHNR and CDR2 FQNEAQ (reference sequence). J gave up 8 bases and V 0 bases, and 5 bases lay outside the gene matches. The CDR3 covers 15 residues. In DNA, the CDR3 is TGTGCCAGCAGCTTAGCCCAGGGGGCTCGAGAAAAACTGTTTTTT. Amino acid sequence: CASSLAQGAREKLFF.

The chain uses TRBV10-3 and TRBJ2-7, with TRBD2 matching 7 bases. The CDR3 is 12 amino acids. Germline loops: CDR1 ENHRY, CDR2 SYGVKD. V trimming: 7 bases; J trimming: 6 bases; junction bases outside the gene matches: 6. The CDR3 region is CAITPGGIEQYF. In nucleotides, the CDR3 is TGTGCCATCACTCCCGGGGGGATCGAGCAGTACTTC.

The chain carries TRBV4-1 and TRBJ1-4, with D perhaps matching TRBD1 (6 bases). The CDR3 consists of 16 residues. Deletions cut 4 bases from V and 6 bases from J, with 18 bases between. Looked up from germline, CDR1 is MGHRA and CDR2 is YSYEKL. CDR3 region: CASSPGSTEGDEKLFF. The CDR3 region has the DNA TGCGCCAGCAGCCCCGGGTCGACAGAGGGGGATGAAAAACTGTTTTTT.

The chain links TRBV2 to TRBJ2-2; a weak D match, TRBD2 (6 bases). The CDR3 extends over 13 amino acids. CDR1 is SNHLY, CDR2 FYNNEI, per germline. Deletions cut 7 bases from V and 4 bases from J, with 10 bases between. The CDR3: CASTLALTGELFF. DNA for the CDR3: TGTGCCAGCACACTAGCCCTCACCGGGGAGCTGTTTTTT.

The chain has TRBV11-3 and TRBJ1-3; D might be TRBD1 (5 bases). Germline loops: CDR1 SGHNT, CDR2 YENEEA. V was shortened by 5 bases and J by 0 bases, with 8 bases between the two germline ends. This CDR3 is built from 14 residues. This chain's CDR3 is CASSTGASGNTIYF. The CDR3 nucleotides read TGTGCCAGCAGCACCGGGGCCTCTGGAAACACCATATATTTT. Using reference TRBV11-3 and TRBJ1-3 for the parts outside the CDR3, the full variable domain is EAGVVQSPRYKIIEKKQPVAFWCNPISGHNTLYWYLQNLGQGPELLIRYENEEAVDDSQLPKDRFSAERLKGVDSTLKIQPAELGDSAVYLCASSTGASGNTIYFGEGSWLTVV.

The chain has TRBV10-1 and TRBJ2-7; D remains ambiguous. V lost 1 base to trimming and J lost 2 bases, with 9 bases between them. The CDR3 spans 14 residues. The V gene's germline CDR1 is WNHNN and CDR2 SYGVQD (reference sequence). CDR3 coding DNA: TGCGCCAGCAGTGAGTTGAAGCCCCCCTACGAGCAGTACTTC. Encoded protein: CASSELKPPYEQYF.

V usage is TRBV5-4 and J usage is TRBJ2-1; 9 nucleotides agree with TRBD1. Germline CDR1 and CDR2: SGHNT and YYREEE (reference sequence). The CDR3 covers 15 residues. With 5 bases clipped from V and 7 bases from J, the junction kept 10 bases outside the gene matches. The CDR3 nucleotides are TGTGCCAGCAGTCGGGACAGGGAAAGTTTGAATGAGCAGTTCTTC. Protein sequence: CASSRDRESLNEQFF.